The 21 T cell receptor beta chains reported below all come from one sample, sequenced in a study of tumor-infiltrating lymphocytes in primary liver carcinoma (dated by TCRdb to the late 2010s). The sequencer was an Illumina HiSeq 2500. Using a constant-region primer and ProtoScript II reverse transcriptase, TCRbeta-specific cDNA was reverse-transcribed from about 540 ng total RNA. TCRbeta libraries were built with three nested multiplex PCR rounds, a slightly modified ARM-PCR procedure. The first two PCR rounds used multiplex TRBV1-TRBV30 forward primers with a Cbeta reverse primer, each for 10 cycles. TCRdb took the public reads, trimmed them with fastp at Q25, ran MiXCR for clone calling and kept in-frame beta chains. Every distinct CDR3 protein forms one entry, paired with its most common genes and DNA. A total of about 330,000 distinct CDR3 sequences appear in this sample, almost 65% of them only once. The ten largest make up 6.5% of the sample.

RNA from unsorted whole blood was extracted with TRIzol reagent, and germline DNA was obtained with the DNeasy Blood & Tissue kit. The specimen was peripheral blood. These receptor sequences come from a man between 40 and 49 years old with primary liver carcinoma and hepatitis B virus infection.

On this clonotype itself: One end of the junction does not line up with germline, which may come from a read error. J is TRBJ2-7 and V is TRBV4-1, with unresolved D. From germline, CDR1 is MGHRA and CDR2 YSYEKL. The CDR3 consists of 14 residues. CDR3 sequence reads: CANSQDHGSYEQYF. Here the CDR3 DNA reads TGCGCCAACAGCCAAGATCATGGTTCCTACGAGCAGTACTTC.

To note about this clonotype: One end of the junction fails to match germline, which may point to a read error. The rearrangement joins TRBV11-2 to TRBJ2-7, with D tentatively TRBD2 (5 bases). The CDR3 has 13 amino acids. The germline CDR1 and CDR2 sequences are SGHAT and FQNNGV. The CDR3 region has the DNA TGTGCCTGGAGTTCCGGACTCTCCTATGAGCAGTACTTC. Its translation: CAWSSGLSYEQYF. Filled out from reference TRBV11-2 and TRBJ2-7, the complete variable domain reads EAGVAQSPRYKIIEKRQSVAFWCNPISGHATLYWYQQILGQGPKLLIQFQNNGVVDDSQLPKDRFSAERLKGVDSTLKIQPAKLEDSAVYLCAWSSGLSYEQYFGPGTRLTVT.

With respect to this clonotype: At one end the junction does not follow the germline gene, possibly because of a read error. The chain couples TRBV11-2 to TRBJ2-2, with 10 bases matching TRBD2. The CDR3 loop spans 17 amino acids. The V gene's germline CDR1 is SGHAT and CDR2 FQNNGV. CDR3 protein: CARSSPQREGMTGELFF. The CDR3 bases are TGTGCCAGAAGCTCACCGCAGCGGGAGGGAATGACCGGGGAGCTGTTTTTT.

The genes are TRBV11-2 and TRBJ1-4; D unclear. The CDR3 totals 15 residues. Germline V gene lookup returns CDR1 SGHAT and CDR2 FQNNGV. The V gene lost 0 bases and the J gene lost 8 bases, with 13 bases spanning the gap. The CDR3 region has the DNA TGTGCCAGCAGCTTAGATAGGTCCGGCAAAGAAAAACTGTTTTTT. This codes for CASSLDRSGKEKLFF.

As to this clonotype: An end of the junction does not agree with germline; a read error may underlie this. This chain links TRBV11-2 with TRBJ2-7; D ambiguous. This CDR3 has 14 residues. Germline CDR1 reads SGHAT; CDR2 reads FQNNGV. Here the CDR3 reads CDSSLARIVYEQYF. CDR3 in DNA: TGTGACAGCAGCTTAGCAAGGATCGTCTACGAGCAGTACTTC.

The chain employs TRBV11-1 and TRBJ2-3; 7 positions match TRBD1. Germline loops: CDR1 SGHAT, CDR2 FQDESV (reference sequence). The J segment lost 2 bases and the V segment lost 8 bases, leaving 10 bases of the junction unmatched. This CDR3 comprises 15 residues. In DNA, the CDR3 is TGTGCCAGCGACCTAGGGACAGCTCCCACAGATACGCAGTATTTT. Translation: CASDLGTAPTDTQYF.

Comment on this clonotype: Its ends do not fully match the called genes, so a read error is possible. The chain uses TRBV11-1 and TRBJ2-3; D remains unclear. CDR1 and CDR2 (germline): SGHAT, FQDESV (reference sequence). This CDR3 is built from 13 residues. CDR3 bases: TGTGACAGCAGCAGGATCCTCTCAGATACGCAGTATTTT. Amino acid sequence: CDSSRILSDTQYF.

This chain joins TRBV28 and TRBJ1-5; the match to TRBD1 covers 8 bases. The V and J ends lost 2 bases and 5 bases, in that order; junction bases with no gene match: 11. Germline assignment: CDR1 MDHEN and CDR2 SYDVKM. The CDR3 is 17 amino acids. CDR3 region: CASSLQRTGIEYQPQHF. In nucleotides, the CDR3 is TGTGCCAGCAGTTTACAGAGGACAGGGATAGAGTATCAGCCCCAGCATTTT.

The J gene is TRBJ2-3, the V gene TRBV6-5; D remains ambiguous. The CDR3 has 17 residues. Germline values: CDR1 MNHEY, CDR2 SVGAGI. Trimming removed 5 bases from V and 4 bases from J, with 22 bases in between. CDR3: CASSLGLHKTGADTQYF. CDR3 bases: TGTGCCAGCAGTCTAGGGCTCCACAAGACCGGCGCAGATACGCAGTATTTT.

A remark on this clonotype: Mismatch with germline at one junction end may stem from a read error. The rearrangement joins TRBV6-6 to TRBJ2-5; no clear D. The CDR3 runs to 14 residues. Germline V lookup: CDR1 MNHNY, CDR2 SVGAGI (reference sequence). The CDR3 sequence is CTSSFSVLRETQYF. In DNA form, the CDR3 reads TGTACCAGCAGTTTCTCAGTACTGAGAGAGACCCAGTACTTC.

CDR3 bases: TGCGCCAGCAGCTTGGAATTCCTGGGCTATGGCTACACCTTC. It encodes CASSLEFLGYGYTF. The J gene is TRBJ1-2, the V gene TRBV5-1; D gene uncertain. This CDR3 has 14 amino acids. V gave up 0 bases and J gave up 4 bases, with 10 bases separating them. The germline V gene encodes CDR1 SGHRS and CDR2 YFSETQ.

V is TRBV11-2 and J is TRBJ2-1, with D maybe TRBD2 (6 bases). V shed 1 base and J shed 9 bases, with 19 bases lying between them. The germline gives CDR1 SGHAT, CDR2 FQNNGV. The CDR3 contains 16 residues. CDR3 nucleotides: TGTGCCAGCAGCTTAGCAACGGGAGTTATATCCATTGAGCAGTTCTTC. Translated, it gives CASSLATGVISIEQFF. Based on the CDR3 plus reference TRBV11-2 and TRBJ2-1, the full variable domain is EAGVAQSPRYKIIEKRQSVAFWCNPISGHATLYWYQQILGQGPKLLIQFQNNGVVDDSQLPKDRFSAERLKGVDSTLKIQPAKLEDSAVYLCASSLATGVISIEQFFGPGTRLTVL.

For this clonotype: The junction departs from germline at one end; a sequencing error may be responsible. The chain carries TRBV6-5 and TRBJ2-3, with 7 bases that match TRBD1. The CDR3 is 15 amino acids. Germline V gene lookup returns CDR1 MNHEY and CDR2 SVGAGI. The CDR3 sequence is CDSRSGTEVADTQYF. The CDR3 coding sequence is TGTGACAGCAGATCCGGGACAGAGGTGGCAGATACGCAGTATTTT.

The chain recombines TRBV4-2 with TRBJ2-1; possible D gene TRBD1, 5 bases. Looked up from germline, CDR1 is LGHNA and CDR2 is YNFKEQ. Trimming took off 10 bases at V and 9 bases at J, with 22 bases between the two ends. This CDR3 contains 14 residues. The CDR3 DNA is TGTGCCAATAGCCTAGGGCACAGCGACAGTGAGCAGTTCTTC. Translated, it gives CANSLGHSDSEQFF.

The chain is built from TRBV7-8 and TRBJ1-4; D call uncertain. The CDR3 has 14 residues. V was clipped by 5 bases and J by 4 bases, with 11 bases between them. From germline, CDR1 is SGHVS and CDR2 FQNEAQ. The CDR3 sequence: CASSLAAFNEKLFF. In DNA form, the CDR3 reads TGTGCCAGCAGCCTCGCGGCTTTTAATGAAAAACTGTTTTTT.

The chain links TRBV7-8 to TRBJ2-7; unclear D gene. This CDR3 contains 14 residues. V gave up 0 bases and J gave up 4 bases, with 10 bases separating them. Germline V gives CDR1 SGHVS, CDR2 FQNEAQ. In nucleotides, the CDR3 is TGTGCCAGCAGCTTAGCAGGGCGTAGATACGAGCAGTACTTC. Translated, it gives CASSLAGRRYEQYF.

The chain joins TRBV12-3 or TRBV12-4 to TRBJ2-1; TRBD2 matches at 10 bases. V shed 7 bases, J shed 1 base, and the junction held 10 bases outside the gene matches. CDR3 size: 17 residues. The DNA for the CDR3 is TGTGCCAGCAATGGGATTAGCGGGAGGAAGTCCTACAATGAGCAGTTCTTC. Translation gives CASNGISGRKSYNEQFF.

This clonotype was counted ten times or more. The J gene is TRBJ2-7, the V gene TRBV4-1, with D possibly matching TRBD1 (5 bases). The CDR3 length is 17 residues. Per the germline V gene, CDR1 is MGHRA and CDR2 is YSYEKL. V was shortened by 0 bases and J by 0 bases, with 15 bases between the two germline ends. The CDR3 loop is CASSQDQGGPSSYEQYF. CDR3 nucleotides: TGCGCCAGCAGCCAAGATCAGGGCGGTCCCAGCTCCTACGAGCAGTACTTC.

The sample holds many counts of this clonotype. The CDR3 DNA is TGCGCCAGCAGCCAGAGCGCACTAGCGGAGGGCAATGAGCAGTTCTTC. Its protein is CASSQSALAEGNEQFF. This rearrangement joins TRBV4-3 to TRBJ2-1; the match to TRBD2 covers 8 bases. This CDR3 spans 16 amino acids. CDR1 LGHNA and CDR2 YSLEER come from the germline V gene. V lost 3 bases and J lost 6; bases outside the gene matches: 10.

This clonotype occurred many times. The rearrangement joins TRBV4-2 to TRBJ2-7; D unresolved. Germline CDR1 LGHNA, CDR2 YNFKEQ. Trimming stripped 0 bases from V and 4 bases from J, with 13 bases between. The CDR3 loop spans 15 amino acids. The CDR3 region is CASSQDSVGGYEQYF. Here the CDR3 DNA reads TGTGCCAGCAGCCAAGATTCGGTGGGCGGATACGAGCAGTACTTC.

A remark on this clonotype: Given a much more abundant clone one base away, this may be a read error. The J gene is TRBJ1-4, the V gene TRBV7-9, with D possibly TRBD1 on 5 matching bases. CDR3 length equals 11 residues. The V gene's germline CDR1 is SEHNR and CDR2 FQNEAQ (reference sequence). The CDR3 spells CASTGGEKMFF. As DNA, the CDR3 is TGTGCCAGCACCGGGGGAGAAAAAATGTTTTTT.